Here is one T cell receptor beta chain with its context. What it recognizes is unknown. V was clipped by 6 bases and J by 3 bases; unmatched bases: 13. CDR1 and CDR2 from the germline V gene are MRHNA and SNTAGT. CDR3 size: 17 residues. Generated by immunoSEQ multiplex PCR, the TCRdb table keeps only in-frame clones and is missing some. The data contain some 66,000 clones, 92% of them singletons. This entry belongs to a study of Tregs in tolerant kidney transplant recipients. Whole-study context: The nonmyeloablative bone marrow transplants came from related graft donors, with transient mixed chimerism. Study-wide results and caveats: Validation in larger populations is needed because few patients were studied. In tolerant patients, donor-specific Tregs outgrew total Tregs, suggesting antigen-driven expansion.

Sequencing was performed on CD8+ T cells from blood, taken before the transplant. This receptor was identified in a human donor who received a combined kidney and bone marrow transplant. The rearrangement links TRBV6-4 to TRBJ2-3; TRBD1 matches at 9 bases. The CDR3 is CASSPSWGQGGTDTQYF. The CDR3 DNA follows: TGTGCCAGCAGCCCCTCTTGGGGACAGGGCGGAACAGATACGCAGTATTTT.